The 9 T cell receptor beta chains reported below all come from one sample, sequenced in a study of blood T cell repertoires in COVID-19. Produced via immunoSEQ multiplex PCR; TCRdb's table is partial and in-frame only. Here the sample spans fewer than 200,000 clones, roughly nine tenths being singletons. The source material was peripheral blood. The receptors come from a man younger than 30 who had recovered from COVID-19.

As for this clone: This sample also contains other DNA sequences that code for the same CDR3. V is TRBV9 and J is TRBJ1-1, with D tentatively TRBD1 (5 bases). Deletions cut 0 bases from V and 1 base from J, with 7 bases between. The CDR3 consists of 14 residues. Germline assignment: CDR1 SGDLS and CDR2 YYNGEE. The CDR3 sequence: CASSVAGGNTEAFF. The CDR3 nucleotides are TGTGCCAGCAGCGTAGCCGGGGGGAACACTGAAGCTTTCTTT. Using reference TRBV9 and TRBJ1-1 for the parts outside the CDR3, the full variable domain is DSGVTQTPKHLITATGQRVTLRCSPRSGDLSVYWYQQSLDQGLQFLIQYYNGEERAKGNILERFSAQQFPDLHSELNLSSLELGDSALYFCASSVAGGNTEAFFGQGTRLTVV.

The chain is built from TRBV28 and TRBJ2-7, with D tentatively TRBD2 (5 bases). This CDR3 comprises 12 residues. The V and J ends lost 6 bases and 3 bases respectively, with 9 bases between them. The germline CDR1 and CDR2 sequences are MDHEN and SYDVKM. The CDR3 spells CASRDSLYEQYF. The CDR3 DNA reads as TGTGCCAGCAGGGACTCTCTCTACGAGCAGTACTTC.

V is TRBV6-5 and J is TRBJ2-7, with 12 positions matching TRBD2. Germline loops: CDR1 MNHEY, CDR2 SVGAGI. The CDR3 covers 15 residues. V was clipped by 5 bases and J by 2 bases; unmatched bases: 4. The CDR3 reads CASSTSGRRPYEQYF. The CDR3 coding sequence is TGTGCCAGCAGTACTAGCGGGAGGCGCCCCTACGAGCAGTACTTC.

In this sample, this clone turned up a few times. CDR3 sequence: CAWSETGGSPLHF. The CDR3, as DNA: TGTGCCTGGAGTGAGACAGGGGGCTCACCCCTCCACTTT. This chain joins TRBV30 and TRBJ1-6; TRBD1 matches at 10 bases. Germline CDR1 reads GTSNPN; CDR2 reads SVGIG (reference sequence). V dropped 1 base and J dropped 10; count of bases not matched to a gene: 1. The CDR3 is 13 amino acids.

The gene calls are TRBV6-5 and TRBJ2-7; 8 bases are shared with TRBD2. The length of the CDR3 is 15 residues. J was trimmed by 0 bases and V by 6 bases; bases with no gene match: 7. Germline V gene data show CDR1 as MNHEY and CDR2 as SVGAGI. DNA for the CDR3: TGTGCCAGCAGACCTCTAGCGGGTGGCTCCTACGAGCAGTACTTC. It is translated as CASRPLAGGSYEQYF.

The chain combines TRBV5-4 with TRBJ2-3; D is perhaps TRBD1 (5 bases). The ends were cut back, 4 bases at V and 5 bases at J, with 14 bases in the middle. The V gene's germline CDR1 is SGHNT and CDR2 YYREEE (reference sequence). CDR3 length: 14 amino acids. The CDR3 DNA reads TGTGCCAGCAGCGTCGAAAGCGACAGAGATACGCAGTATTTT. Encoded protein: CASSVESDRDTQYF.

In DNA, the CDR3 is TGTGCCAGCAGCGTATGGTATTTCGCGGGAGGGTCCCCCGGCAATGAGCAGTTCTTC. Its protein product is CASSVWYFAGGSPGNEQFF. V and J are TRBV9 and TRBJ2-1, with 9 bases matching TRBD2. CDR1 and CDR2 (germline): SGDLS, YYNGEE. V gave up 1 base and J gave up 6 bases; unmatched junction bases: 17. The CDR3 has 19 residues.

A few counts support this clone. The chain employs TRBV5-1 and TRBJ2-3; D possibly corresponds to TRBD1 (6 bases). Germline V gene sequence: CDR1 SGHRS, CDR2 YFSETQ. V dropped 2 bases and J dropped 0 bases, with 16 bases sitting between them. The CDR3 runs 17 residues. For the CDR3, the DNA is TGCGCCAGCAGCTTCATGCAAGGGACACGAAGCACAGATACGCAGTATTTT. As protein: CASSFMQGTRSTDTQYF.

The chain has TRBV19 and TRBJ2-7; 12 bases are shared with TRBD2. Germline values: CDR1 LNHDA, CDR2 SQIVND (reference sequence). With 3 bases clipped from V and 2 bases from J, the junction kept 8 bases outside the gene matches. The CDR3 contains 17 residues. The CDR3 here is CASSIALAGGGTYEQYF. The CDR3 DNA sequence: TGTGCCAGTAGTATCGCGCTAGCGGGAGGGGGGACCTACGAGCAGTACTTC.